Given below is one T cell receptor (beta chain) in context. This sample was included in a study of blood T cell repertoires in COVID-19. The Seattle patients, enrolled during active infection, were followed longitudinally. The method was immunoSEQ multiplex PCR; TCRdb's version includes in-frame clones alone and lacks a portion of them. The data contain roughly 160,000 clones, 70% to 90% of them singletons. Germline-derived CDR1 and CDR2 are DFQATT and SNEGSKA (reference sequence). The CDR3 contains 10 residues. Trimming took 3 bases from V and 6 from J, leaving 5 bases between them. This chain joins TRBV20-1 and TRBJ1-2, with D uncertain. The specimen sequenced was peripheral blood. The TCR sequence derives from a woman aged 80 or over with COVID-19, enrolled during active disease. The CDR3 region is CSASLDGYTF. DNA of the CDR3: TGCAGTGCTAGTCTAGATGGCTACACCTTC.